Each of the 16 T cell receptor beta chains below was sequenced from the same sample in a study of blood T cell repertoires in COVID-19. The method was immunoSEQ multiplex PCR; TCRdb's version includes in-frame clones alone and lacks a portion of them. The table lists 150,000 to 180,000 clones, 76% of them singletons. Sequenced material: peripheral blood. Every receptor here comes from a woman older than 75 with acute or convalescent COVID-19.

This clone was picked up a small number of times. The chain employs TRBV6-4 and TRBJ2-1, with 11 bases that match TRBD2. Looked up from germline, CDR1 is MRHNA and CDR2 is SNTAGT. The CDR3 has 15 residues. Trimming removed 1 base from V and 8 bases from J; junction bases left unmatched: 4. CDR3 sequence: CASSDLAGGPDEQFF. CDR3 sequence (DNA): TGTGCCAGCAGTGACTTAGCGGGAGGGCCCGATGAGCAGTTCTTC.

The chain links TRBV9 to TRBJ1-1, with a weak D call TRBD1 (6 bases). Germline CDR1 SGDLS, CDR2 YYNGEE. CDR3 length: 15 residues. The ends were cut back, 0 bases at V and 1 base at J, with 10 bases in the middle. The CDR3 coding sequence is TGTGCCAGCAGCGTAGAAGGGGGTAAGAACACTGAAGCTTTCTTT. Protein product: CASSVEGGKNTEAFF.

V is TRBV5-6 and J is TRBJ1-2; TRBD1 is a possible D gene (6 bases). Deletions cut 4 bases from V and 4 bases from J, with 11 bases between. Per germline, CDR1 SGHDT and CDR2 YYEEEE. The CDR3 is 13 amino acids. The CDR3 DNA is TGTGCCAGCAGCCCCGGACAGACCTATGGCTACACCTTC. It translates to CASSPGQTYGYTF.

In its sample, this clone was seen once. The chain has TRBV12-5 and TRBJ2-3; D not certain. This CDR3 has 15 residues. Germline CDR1 is LGHNT and CDR2 is FRNRAP. Trimming cost V 1 base and J 6 bases, with 14 bases left between them. The CDR3 protein is CASGLGPGRRDTQYF. Written as DNA, the CDR3 is TGTGCTAGTGGTTTGGGACCGGGTCGACGGGATACGCAGTATTTT.

CDR3 loop: CASSEVTVAEAFF. The CDR3 nucleotides are TGTGCCAGCAGTGAAGTCACAGTCGCTGAAGCTTTCTTT. This chain links TRBV6-1 with TRBJ1-1; no definite D call. V lost 1 base and J lost 6, with 9 bases in between. Germline V lookup: CDR1 MNHNS, CDR2 SASEGT. The CDR3 sequence is 13 residues long.

This rearrangement joins TRBV19 to TRBJ1-1, with D perhaps matching TRBD1 (5 bases). V dropped 3 bases and J dropped 4 bases, with 15 bases sitting between them. Germline V gene lookup returns CDR1 LNHDA and CDR2 SQIVND (reference sequence). The CDR3 totals 15 residues. This CDR3 is CASSMGKGMITEAFF. For the CDR3, the DNA is TGTGCCAGTAGTATGGGTAAGGGGATGATCACTGAAGCTTTCTTT.

This chain uses TRBV29-1 with TRBJ1-3; D is unresolved. The CDR3 loop spans 14 amino acids. Germline lookup yields CDR1 SQVTM and CDR2 ANQGSEA. V lost 6 bases, J lost 0 bases, and 12 bases lay in between. CDR3 coding DNA: TGCAGCGTGCTAGACCGCGCCTCTGGAAACACCATATATTTT. It encodes CSVLDRASGNTIYF.

The CDR3: CASSYSGTAQHF. In DNA, the CDR3 is TGTGCCAGCAGTTATTCAGGCACAGCCCAGCATTTT. V usage is TRBV2 and J usage is TRBJ1-5; D not resolved. The length of the CDR3 is 12 residues. Looked up from germline, CDR1 is SNHLY and CDR2 is FYNNEI. The ends were cut back, 5 bases at V and 11 bases at J, with 13 bases in the middle. Using reference TRBV2 and TRBJ1-5 for the parts outside the CDR3, the full variable domain is EPEVTQTPSHQVTQMGQEVILRCVPISNHLYFYWYRQILGQKVEFLVSFYNNEISEKSEIFDDQFSVERPDGSNFTLKIRSTKLEDSAMYFCASSYSGTAQHFGDGTRLSIL.

The rearrangement uses TRBV30 and TRBJ2-5; D gene ambiguous. Germline values: CDR1 GTSNPN, CDR2 SVGIG (reference sequence). V dropped 3 bases and J dropped 5 bases, with 7 bases sitting between them. The CDR3 consists of 11 residues. The CDR3 bases are TGTGCCTGGAGCTCCCCCGAGACCCAGTACTTC. Translating gives CAWSSPETQYF.

This chain uses TRBV19 with TRBJ2-2; 9 bases align to TRBD2. The V and J ends lost 0 bases and 7 bases, in that order; junction bases with no gene match: 15. The germline V gene encodes CDR1 LNHDA and CDR2 SQIVND (reference sequence). This CDR3 has 19 residues. DNA of the CDR3: TGTGCCAGTAGTATAGATCTCGTTGGGACTAGCAGGTTCGGCGGGGAGCTGTTTTTT. It specifies CASSIDLVGTSRFGGELFF.

V usage is TRBV25-1 and J usage is TRBJ1-5, with TRBD1 matching 7 bases. The junction had 16 bases not matched to a gene; V was cut back by 4 bases and J by 7 bases. The CDR3 has 17 residues. CDR1 is MGHDK, CDR2 SYGVNS, per germline. The CDR3 sequence: CASSAGDSNPGWQPQHF. Here the CDR3 DNA reads TGTGCCAGCAGTGCTGGGGACAGCAACCCCGGTTGGCAGCCCCAGCATTTT.

The chain combines TRBV11-3 with TRBJ2-3; D gene ambiguous. V gave up 0 bases and J gave up 1 base, with 5 bases separating them. The CDR3 length is 14 residues. CDR1 and CDR2 from the germline V gene are SGHNT and YENEEA. CDR3 sequence: CASSLDVGTDTQYF. Here the CDR3 DNA reads TGTGCCAGCAGCTTAGATGTAGGCACAGATACGCAGTATTTT.

The rearrangement links TRBV27 to TRBJ1-3, with D hard to call. Germline assignment: CDR1 MNHEY and CDR2 SMNVEV (reference sequence). Deletions cut 6 bases from V and 2 bases from J, with 11 bases between. The CDR3 loop spans 14 amino acids. This CDR3 reads CASSPLGAGNTIYF. The DNA of the CDR3 is TGTGCCAGCAGCCCGTTGGGAGCTGGAAACACCATATATTTT.

The CDR3 coding sequence is TGTGCCAGCAGCTTTATGGAGCAGCCCCAGCATTTT. Protein: CASSFMEQPQHF. The chain links TRBV7-9 to TRBJ1-5; D gene ambiguous. The CDR3 is 12 amino acids. Trimming left V 3 bases short and J 7 bases short, with 7 bases between. From germline, CDR1 is SEHNR and CDR2 FQNEAQ (reference sequence).

The chain couples TRBV3-1 (or the pseudogene TRBV3-2) to TRBJ1-6; the D gene is possibly TRBD1 (5 bases). V was trimmed by 6 bases and J by 6 bases, leaving 12 bases between them. This CDR3 has 14 amino acids. Looked up from germline, CDR1 is LGHDT and CDR2 is YNNKEL (reference sequence). CDR3 amino acids: CASSLTGANSPLHF. The CDR3 nucleotides are TGTGCCAGCAGTCTAACAGGAGCTAATTCACCCCTCCACTTT.

This chain uses TRBV4-3 with TRBJ2-3, with D perhaps TRBD1 (5 bases). V was pared by 8 bases and J by 3 bases, with 24 bases between. The CDR3 runs to 17 residues. Germline-derived CDR1 and CDR2 are LGHNA and YSLEER. The CDR3 coding sequence is TGCGCCAGCTCTCCGAAAAACACAGGATTCGGGACAGATACGCAGTATTTT. Residues: CASSPKNTGFGTDTQYF.